This T cell receptor beta chain stems from a study of blood T cell repertoires in COVID-19. Study overall: From T cells, B-cell-depleted T cells, or PBMCs came the material, which was cDNA or gDNA.

Some clones are missing from TCRdb's copy, which holds only in-frame ones; the method was immunoSEQ multiplex PCR. The sample shows approximately 470,000 clones, roughly 87% of them seen only once. The age range of participants was about 18 to 95 years, with residence in some 25 US areas. Categorization into cohorts depended on clinical history that participants reported. In germline, CDR1 is SGHNT, CDR2 YYREEE (reference sequence). The CDR3 consists of 15 residues. J gave up 4 bases and V 4 bases, and 7 bases lay outside the gene matches. The V call is TRBV5-4, the J call TRBJ1-3; TRBD1 agrees at 8 bases. This TCR was sampled from a young woman who had recovered from COVID-19. The specimen sequenced was PBMCs or T cells enriched from blood (not recorded which). The CDR3, as DNA: TGTGCCAGCAGCGATCGGACAGGGACGGGAAACACCATATATTTT. Protein product: CASSDRTGTGNTIYF.